Below, 9 T cell receptor beta chains from the same sample are listed, as sequenced in a study of T cell responses to AZD1222 COVID-19 vaccine (dated by TCRdb to about 2021). The receptor library was made with the immunoSEQ multiplex PCR assay. The table comes from immuneACCESS by way of TCRdb, which keeps in-frame sequences with V and J called. Part of the clones is missing from these tables; in studies checked, under half for an unresolved V gene and the rest for unknown reasons. Recorded for this sample are about 120,000 clones; roughly 91% of them occurred a single time. Jointly, the top ten make up 4.5% to 6% of the sample. This specimen's time point label, per the study, means: about 28 days (+/-7) after the second vaccine dose. The specimen comprised peripheral blood, sampled 28 days after the second AZD1222 dose. The receptors originated from an adult who received the AZD1222 COVID-19 vaccine.

This chain connects TRBV28 to TRBJ1-2, with 7 bases fitting TRBD1. The V gene's germline CDR1 is MDHEN and CDR2 SYDVKM. Trimming cost V 5 bases and J 4 bases; bases outside gene matches: 7. This CDR3 spans 14 amino acids. CDR3 in DNA: TGTGCCAGCAGTCCTCCTGACAGGGTCTATGGCTACACCTTC. Protein: CASSPPDRVYGYTF.

The gene calls are TRBV10-2 and TRBJ2-7, with unresolved D. Germline CDR1 WSHSY, CDR2 SAAADI. CDR3 length: 12 residues. Trimming pared 4 bases from V and 3 bases from J, leaving 7 bases between. CDR3 protein: CASSAGGYEQYF. CDR3 sequence (DNA): TGCGCCAGCAGTGCGGGCGGCTACGAGCAGTACTTC.

This chain uses TRBV5-1 with TRBJ2-1; D is ambiguous. With 0 bases removed from V and 0 bases from J, the gap between germline ends came to 7 bases. Germline CDR1 and CDR2: SGHRS and YFSETQ. This CDR3 has 15 amino acids. Written as DNA, the CDR3 is TGCGCCAGCAGCTTGGACGGATCCTCCTACAATGAGCAGTTCTTC. Protein product: CASSLDGSSYNEQFF.

This clone has just one count. The chain links TRBV5-8 to TRBJ2-3; TRBD2 might be the D (5 bases). Trimming cost V 0 bases and J 7 bases, with 12 bases left between them. There are 14 residues in the CDR3. Germline CDR1 and CDR2: SGHTS and YDEGEE. The CDR3 region has the DNA TGTGCCAGCAGCTTGGGGATGAGAGGGAATACGCAGTATTTT. It is translated as CASSLGMRGNTQYF. The entire variable domain, with the rest obtained from reference TRBV5-8 and TRBJ2-3, is as follows: EAGVTQSPTHLIKTRGQQATLRCSPISGHTSVYWYQQALGLGLQFLLWYDEGEERNRGNFPPRFSGRQFPNYSSELNVNALELEDSALYLCASSLGMRGNTQYFGPGTRLTVL.

This chain connects TRBV18 to TRBJ1-6; maybe TRBD1 (5 bases). The CDR3 is 18 amino acids. Germline-derived CDR1 and CDR2 are KGHSH and LQKENI. The V and J ends lost 8 bases and 0 bases respectively, with 20 bases between them. CDR3 DNA sequence: TGTGCCAGCACCACTAGGGACCTTCAGAGCTCCTATAATTCACCCCTCCACTTT. This sequence encodes CASTTRDLQSSYNSPLHF.

The chain has TRBV7-6 and TRBJ1-1, with unresolved D. V lost 0 bases and J 6 bases, leaving 17 bases between the germline ends. From germline, CDR1 is SGHVS and CDR2 FNYEAQ. The CDR3 consists of 16 residues. CDR3 DNA: TGTGCCAGCAGCTTAGCGTCGCGAGGGTCGCGCGCTGAAGCTTTCTTT. Translation gives CASSLASRGSRAEAFF.

The chain carries TRBV28 and TRBJ2-7; TRBD1 agrees at 8 bases. The V and J ends lost 2 bases and 2 bases, in that order; junction bases with no gene match: 11. This CDR3 has 17 residues. Germline-derived CDR1 and CDR2 are MDHEN and SYDVKM. CDR3 sequence reads: CASSLGRQGFIAYEQYF. The CDR3 bases are TGTGCCAGCAGTTTAGGGAGACAGGGGTTTATCGCCTACGAGCAGTACTTC.

The chain recombines TRBV27 with TRBJ1-2; D is perhaps TRBD1 (5 bases). The CDR3 runs to 15 residues. The V end lost 0 bases, the J end lost 1 base, and 9 bases lay between the germline ends. In germline, CDR1 is MNHEY, CDR2 SMNVEV (reference sequence). CDR3 sequence: CASSLSGVSNYGYTF. The CDR3 coding sequence is TGTGCCAGCAGTTTATCAGGGGTTAGTAACTATGGCTACACCTTC.

This chain links TRBV4-2 with TRBJ1-3, with D unclear. Trimming removed 3 bases from V and 1 base from J, with 19 bases in between. The germline gives CDR1 LGHNA, CDR2 YNFKEQ. The CDR3 runs to 18 residues. The CDR3 loop is CASSHDRRSIPSGNTIYF. The CDR3 bases are TGTGCCAGCAGCCATGATCGACGGTCTATTCCTTCTGGAAACACCATATATTTT.